A single sample is the source of the 18 T cell receptor beta chains below, sequenced in a study of Graves' ophthalmopathy and Graves' hyperthyroidism. The authors amplified TCR beta CDR3 regions from RNA transcripts. HTBI primers were employed in first-round RT-PCR, then a second-round multiplex PCR followed. In TCRdb, the multiplex PCR reads were re-called with MiXCR into one record per CDR3 protein. This sample has roughly 160,000 distinct CDR3 sequences, with under 40% found just once. Sequenced material: peripheral blood. The receptors were gathered from a woman aged 40 to 50 with Graves' ophthalmopathy.

The chain employs TRBV7-2 and TRBJ2-7; D is possibly TRBD1 (6 bases). The V and J ends lost 4 bases and 7 bases respectively, with 11 bases between them. The CDR3 is made up of 12 amino acids. Germline assignment: CDR1 SGHTA and CDR2 FQGNSA. CDR3 sequence reads: CASSYNRDEQYF. In nucleotides, the CDR3 is TGTGCCAGCAGCTATAACAGGGATGAGCAGTACTTC.

This clonotype was detected ten times or more. The rearrangement uses TRBV7-3 and TRBJ2-7; the D call may be TRBD1 or TRBD2 (5 bases each). The CDR3 sequence is 15 residues long. V gave up 1 base and J gave up 4 bases, with 14 bases separating them. From germline, CDR1 is SGHTA and CDR2 FQGTGA. In nucleotides, the CDR3 is TGTGCCAGCAGCTTAATAGGGACGTCGGGGTACGAGCAGTACTTC. Translation: CASSLIGTSGYEQYF.

The genes are TRBV27 and TRBJ2-7, with 9 bases lining up with TRBD1. Trimming at V came to 5 bases and at J to 0 bases, leaving 11 bases not matched to a gene. CDR1 and CDR2 from the germline V gene are MNHEY and SMNVEV (reference sequence). CDR3 length: 17 residues. In DNA, the CDR3 is TGTGCCAGCAGTCTTCTTACCGGGACAGGGTTCTCCTACGAGCAGTACTTC. Protein sequence: CASSLLTGTGFSYEQYF.

The chain combines TRBV14 with TRBJ1-1; the D gene is possibly TRBD1 (5 bases). The CDR3 sequence is 13 residues long. V shed 2 bases and J shed 3 bases, with 7 bases lying between them. The germline gives CDR1 SGHDN, CDR2 FVKESK. The CDR3 bases are TGTGCCAGCAGCCAAACGGGGGACACTGAAGCTTTCTTT. This codes for CASSQTGDTEAFF.

Notes on this clonotype: Compared with germline, one end of the junction differs, possibly owing to a read error. The chain uses TRBV12-3 or TRBV12-4 and TRBJ2-2; D unclear. CDR3 length: 13 residues. The CDR3 spells CASSLLNTGELFF. Here the CDR3 DNA reads TGCGCCAGCAGTTTGCTGAACACCGGGGAGCTGTTTTTT.

CDR3 sequence: CASSAQNTGELFF. CDR3 sequence (DNA): TGTGCCAGCAGCGCACAAAACACCGGGGAGCTGTTTTTT. V gene TRBV7-3 combines with J gene TRBJ2-2; D is ambiguous. Germline V gene lookup returns CDR1 SGHTA and CDR2 FQGTGA. V was cut by 5 bases and J by 2 bases, with 6 bases left in between. This CDR3 comprises 13 residues. Using reference TRBV7-3 and TRBJ2-2 for the parts outside the CDR3, the full variable domain is GAGVSQTPSNKVTEKGKYVELRCDPISGHTALYWYRQSLGQGPEFLIYFQGTGAADDSGLPNDRFFAVRPEGSVSTLKIQRTERGDSAVYLCASSAQNTGELFFGEGSRLTVL.

CDR3 coding DNA: TGTGCCAGCTCGCGGGAGGAGGCCTACAACTATGGCTACACCTTC. Protein sequence: CASSREEAYNYGYTF. The chain links TRBV7-9 to TRBJ1-2; D is unresolved. Germline V gene lookup returns CDR1 SEHNR and CDR2 FQNEAQ (reference sequence). V lost 8 bases and J lost 2, with 18 bases in between. This CDR3 region has 15 residues.

This clonotype occurred many times. The chain carries TRBV20-1 and TRBJ1-1, with D unclear. Germline CDR1 and CDR2: DFQATT and SNEGSKA (reference sequence). This CDR3 region has 14 residues. V shed 5 bases and J shed 7 bases, with 20 bases lying between them. The CDR3 DNA is TGCAGTGCTCCAGGCAAAGGGCTGTCAGGTGAAGCTTTCTTT. This translates into CSAPGKGLSGEAFF.

Ten or more counts support this clonotype. The V gene is TRBV24-1, the J gene TRBJ1-1, with 7 bases that match TRBD1. Trimming took 4 bases from V and 6 from J; bases not matched to a gene: 10. The CDR3 covers 15 residues. The germline V gene encodes CDR1 KGHDR and CDR2 SFDVKD. CDR3 in DNA: TGTGCCACCAGTGACGCAGGGGGGGTATTATCTGAAGCTTTCTTT. It encodes CATSDAGGVLSEAFF.

CDR3 bases: TGTGCCAGCAGTTTAGATGGGGAGGGCAATCAGCCCCAGCATTTT. Translation gives CASSLDGEGNQPQHF. The gene calls are TRBV12-3 or TRBV12-4 and TRBJ1-5; unclear D gene. The length of the CDR3 is 15 residues. V lost 1 base, J lost 2 bases, and 9 bases lay in between.

This clonotype was seen ten or more times. J is TRBJ2-5 and V is TRBV12-3 or TRBV12-4, with D tentatively TRBD2 (7 bases). The CDR3 consists of 15 residues. V shed 7 bases and J shed 5 bases, with 20 bases lying between them. The chain's CDR3 is CASTRRGGGGETQYF. Here the CDR3 DNA reads TGTGCCAGCACCCGAAGGGGAGGGGGTGGGGAGACCCAGTACTTC.

The chain combines TRBV12-3 or TRBV12-4 with TRBJ2-5; 10 bases agree with TRBD2. The CDR3 sequence is 14 residues long. The V gene end was trimmed by 7 bases and the J gene end by 2 bases; junction bases not matched to a gene: 4. The CDR3: CASKTSGSQETQYF. The CDR3 DNA reads as TGTGCCAGCAAGACTAGCGGGTCACAAGAGACCCAGTACTTC.

This clonotype was detected ten times or more. CDR3 coding DNA: TGTGCCAGCAGTACCCCAGGGGGGGCCTACGAGCAGTACTTC. It translates to CASSTPGGAYEQYF. The V gene is TRBV28, the J gene TRBJ2-7; D is perhaps TRBD1 or TRBD2 (7 bases each). The CDR3 is 14 residues long. Germline CDR1 reads MDHEN; CDR2 reads SYDVKM. The ends were cut back, 5 bases at V and 2 bases at J, with 13 bases in the middle.

The V call is TRBV7-2, the J call TRBJ2-7; 10 bases agree with TRBD2. This CDR3 region has 15 residues. Germline V gene sequence: CDR1 SGHTA, CDR2 FQGNSA. Trimming took 5 bases from V and 2 from J; bases not matched to a gene: 6. CDR3 sequence (DNA): TGTGCCAGCAGCATTATAGCGGGAGGCACCTACGAGCAGTACTTC. Protein: CASSIIAGGTYEQYF.

The sample holds many counts of this clonotype. CDR3 protein: CASSIRARANTEAFF. Written as DNA, the CDR3 is TGTGCCAGCAGCATAAGGGCCAGGGCGAACACTGAAGCTTTCTTT. V is TRBV7-8 and J is TRBJ1-1, with TRBD1 as a possible D gene (5 bases). Trimming removed 5 bases at V and 1 base at J, with 14 bases between. Germline V CDR1 and CDR2: SGHVS, FQNEAQ. This CDR3 is 15 amino acids long.

In this sample, this clonotype turned up many times. V gene TRBV27 combines with J gene TRBJ1-2; TRBD1 matches 8 bases. V gave up 4 bases and J gave up 4 bases; unmatched junction bases: 2. The CDR3 has 13 amino acids. The V gene's germline CDR1 is MNHEY and CDR2 SMNVEV (reference sequence). This chain's CDR3 is CASSSQGGYGYTF. The CDR3 region has the DNA TGTGCCAGCAGTTCACAGGGGGGCTATGGCTACACCTTC.

This clonotype was detected ten times or more. This sequence joins TRBV10-1 and TRBJ2-5; 10 bases are a match to TRBD2. CDR3 size: 14 residues. With V trimmed by 6 bases and J by 4 bases, 5 bases remained unmatched. Per the germline V gene, CDR1 is WNHNN and CDR2 is SYGVQD (reference sequence). CDR3: CASSSGGAGETQYF. In nucleotides, the CDR3 is TGCGCCAGCAGCAGCGGGGGGGCCGGAGAGACCCAGTACTTC.

In its sample, this clonotype was seen many times. The rearrangement uses TRBV6-5 and TRBJ1-6; 8 bases are shared with TRBD1. Unmatched junction bases numbered 7, after V lost 2 bases and J lost 10 bases. The CDR3 sequence is 15 residues long. Germline assignment: CDR1 MNHEY and CDR2 SVGAGI. CDR3 sequence reads: CASSYDRTGRSPLHF. The DNA for the CDR3 is TGTGCCAGCAGTTACGACCGGACAGGGAGATCACCCCTCCACTTT.